The 24 T cell receptor beta chains reported below all come from one sample, sequenced in a study of blood T cell repertoires in COVID-19. TCRdb's copy holds only in-frame clones and misses some; the assay was immunoSEQ multiplex PCR. There are roughly 140,000 clones in the sample; approximately 86% occur only once, and roughly 5% lies in the top ten. Sequencing was carried out using peripheral blood. The receptors stem from a human donor in a cohort sampled during active COVID-19.

This chain uses TRBV29-1 with TRBJ1-2; D ambiguous. Germline-derived CDR1 and CDR2 are SQVTM and ANQGSEA. V lost 4 bases to trimming and J lost 2 bases, with 8 bases between them. This CDR3 region has 12 residues. The CDR3 DNA is TGCAGCGTTGCCTCCGGGAACTATGGCTACACCTTC. Amino acid sequence: CSVASGNYGYTF. Using reference TRBV29-1 and TRBJ1-2 for the parts outside the CDR3, the full variable domain is SAVISQKPSRDICQRGTSLTIQCQVDSQVTMMFWYRQQPGQSLTLIATANQGSEATYESGFVIDKFPISRPNLTFSTLTVSNMSPEDSSIYLCSVASGNYGYTFGSGTRLTVV.

V usage is TRBV7-9 and J usage is TRBJ2-5; weak D call: TRBD2 (6 bases). Germline-derived CDR1 and CDR2 are SEHNR and FQNEAQ (reference sequence). The CDR3 contains 13 residues. Trimming took off 5 bases at V and 5 bases at J, with 12 bases between the two ends. The chain's CDR3 is CASSRDSGETQYF. In DNA, the CDR3 is TGTGCCAGCAGCCGGGACTCGGGGGAGACCCAGTACTTC. The variable domain in full, with the rest retrieved from reference TRBV7-9 and TRBJ2-5, is DTGVSQNPRHKITKRGQNVTFRCDPISEHNRLYWYRQTLGQGPEFLTYFQNEAQLEKSRLLSDRFSAERPKGSFSTLEIQRTEQGDSAMYLCASSRDSGETQYFGPGTRLLVL.

This clone was counted between two and nine times. This chain joins TRBV28 and TRBJ1-1; 7 bases are shared with TRBD1. The CDR3 has 13 amino acids. Germline assignment: CDR1 MDHEN and CDR2 SYDVKM. With V trimmed by 3 bases and J by 9 bases, 7 bases remained unmatched. The DNA for the CDR3 is TGTGCCAGCAGTTTCGAGTGGGACAGTAAAGCTTTCTTT. Protein sequence: CASSFEWDSKAFF.

This clone was seen a single time. The genes are TRBV5-1 and TRBJ2-2; 8 positions match TRBD2. V lost 0 bases and J lost 1; bases outside the gene matches: 5. The germline V gene has CDR1 SGHRS and CDR2 YFSETQ. This CDR3 has 17 amino acids. The CDR3 here is CASSLGTSGGNTGELFF. CDR3 sequence (DNA): TGCGCCAGCAGCTTGGGTACTAGCGGAGGGAACACCGGGGAGCTGTTTTTT.

The rearrangement uses TRBV19 and TRBJ2-7; 9 bases are shared with TRBD2. V dropped 3 bases and J dropped 4; count of bases not matched to a gene: 7. Per the germline V gene, CDR1 is LNHDA and CDR2 is SQIVND (reference sequence). The CDR3 sequence is 15 residues long. The CDR3 DNA reads as TGTGCCAGTAGTATCGGAGTAGCGGGAGTATACGAGCAGTACTTC. It specifies CASSIGVAGVYEQYF. Based on the CDR3 plus reference TRBV19 and TRBJ2-7, the full variable domain is DGGITQSPKYLFRKEGQNVTLSCEQNLNHDAMYWYRQDPGQGLRLIYYSQIVNDFQKGDIAEGYSVSREKKESFPLTVTSAQKNPTAFYLCASSIGVAGVYEQYFGPGTRLTVT.

The chain has TRBV2 and TRBJ2-4, with TRBD1 matching 9 bases. The CDR3 spans 15 residues. The junction had 6 bases not matched to a gene; V was cut back by 6 bases and J by 3 bases. Germline-derived CDR1 and CDR2 are SNHLY and FYNNEI. The CDR3 DNA follows: TGTGCCAGCAGATTGACAGGGGGTGACAAAAACATTCAGTACTTC. Encoded protein: CASRLTGGDKNIQYF.

As concerns this clone: This same CDR3 is encoded by further DNA sequences in the sample. V and J are TRBV7-9 and TRBJ2-1, with 10 bases aligning to TRBD2. V dropped 5 bases and J dropped 4; count of bases not matched to a gene: 5. Germline V gene sequence: CDR1 SEHNR, CDR2 FQNEAQ (reference sequence). This CDR3 contains 15 residues. The DNA of the CDR3 is TGTGCCAGCAGCCCAAGGACTAGCGGTTACAATGAGCAGTTCTTC. It yields the protein CASSPRTSGYNEQFF.

The V call is TRBV2, the J call TRBJ1-5; D ambiguous. This CDR3 is built from 13 residues. Looked up from germline, CDR1 is SNHLY and CDR2 is FYNNEI. V lost 8 bases and J 0 bases, leaving 8 bases between the germline ends. The CDR3 loop reads CASRGFSNQPQHF. CDR3 nucleotide sequence: TGTGCCAGCCGGGGTTTTAGCAATCAGCCCCAGCATTTT.

This chain connects TRBV5-1 to TRBJ1-4; 9 bases map to TRBD1. The CDR3 extends over 16 amino acids. The junction had 5 bases not matched to a gene; V was cut back by 0 bases and J by 5 bases. Germline V gene lookup returns CDR1 SGHRS and CDR2 YFSETQ. CDR3 in DNA: TGCGCCAGCAGCTTGGCTCCGGGACAGGGAAATGAAAAACTGTTTTTT. This translates into CASSLAPGQGNEKLFF. Together with reference TRBV5-1 and TRBJ1-4, the CDR3 gives the full variable domain: KAGVTQTPRYLIKTRGQQVTLSCSPISGHRSVSWYQQTPGQGLQFLFEYFSETQRNKGNFPGRFSGRQFSNSRSEMNVSTLELGDSALYLCASSLAPGQGNEKLFFGSGTQLSVL.

Remarks on this clone: This sample also contains other DNA sequences that code for the same CDR3. The V call is TRBV13, the J call TRBJ1-2; D gene uncertain. Per germline, CDR1 PRHDT and CDR2 FYEKMQ (reference sequence). V was shortened by 6 bases and J by 0 bases, with 11 bases between the two germline ends. The CDR3 contains 14 residues. As DNA, the CDR3 is TGTGCCAGCAGTCTAGAACGGTCTAACTATGGCTACACCTTC. Translated: CASSLERSNYGYTF.

The chain combines TRBV6-5 with TRBJ2-7; D is perhaps TRBD2 (7 bases). Germline V gene lookup returns CDR1 MNHEY and CDR2 SVGAGI. V was cut by 4 bases and J by 6 bases, with 13 bases left in between. This CDR3 comprises 13 residues. The CDR3 loop reads CASSSGGRVEQYF. The CDR3 DNA follows: TGTGCCAGCAGTTCCGGGGGGCGAGTCGAGCAGTACTTC.

DNA of the CDR3: TGTGCCACCAGTGACAGGGGAGGCGATGAGCAGTTCTTC. Residues: CATSDRGGDEQFF. This rearrangement joins TRBV15 to TRBJ2-1, with 8 bases aligning to TRBD1. Germline assignment: CDR1 LNHNV and CDR2 YYDKDF (reference sequence). This CDR3 is built from 13 residues. V was clipped by 6 bases and J by 8 bases; unmatched bases: 6.

This chain connects TRBV6-6 to TRBJ2-7; 7 bases are a match to TRBD1. Germline-derived CDR1 and CDR2 are MNHNY and SVGAGI (reference sequence). The CDR3 runs to 14 residues. Trimming cost V 0 bases and J 3 bases; bases outside gene matches: 2. For the CDR3, the DNA is TGTGCCAGCAGTTACTCGGCAGGGGGCTACGAGCAGTACTTC. Translated: CASSYSAGGYEQYF.

This chain connects TRBV7-9 to TRBJ2-7; 7 bases agree with TRBD1. This CDR3 contains 16 residues. Looked up from germline, CDR1 is SEHNR and CDR2 is FQNEAQ (reference sequence). The V segment lost 5 bases and the J segment 3 bases; nucleotides outside the gene matches: 13. The CDR3 DNA follows: TGTGCCAGCAGCCTACAGACCGAGGGACAGTACTACGAGCAGTACTTC. This translates into CASSLQTEGQYYEQYF.

This chain connects TRBV27 to TRBJ2-3; 7 nucleotides match TRBD1. Germline-derived CDR1 and CDR2 are MNHEY and SMNVEV (reference sequence). The CDR3 loop spans 15 amino acids. Trimming at V came to 3 bases and at J to 4 bases, leaving 7 bases not matched to a gene. The CDR3 region is CASSFKGAGADTQYF. The CDR3 nucleotides are TGTGCCAGCAGTTTCAAGGGGGCCGGAGCAGATACGCAGTATTTT.

This chain links TRBV2 with TRBJ2-7; 10 nucleotides line up with TRBD1. Germline assignment: CDR1 SNHLY and CDR2 FYNNEI. The trim removed 4 bases at V and 1 base at J, leaving 4 bases unmatched. CDR3 length: 15 residues. The CDR3 DNA reads TGTGCCAGCAGTGGCCGGGACAGGGGTTCCTACGAGCAGTACTTC. Translation gives CASSGRDRGSYEQYF.

The V and J genes are TRBV4-2 and TRBJ2-7, with D possibly TRBD1 on 6 matching bases. From germline, CDR1 is LGHNA and CDR2 YNFKEQ. V lost 1 base to trimming and J lost 3 bases, with 16 bases between them. The CDR3 loop spans 16 amino acids. CDR3 sequence: CASSQAVARGNYEQYF. The CDR3 nucleotides read TGTGCCAGCAGCCAAGCGGTGGCCAGGGGTAACTACGAGCAGTACTTC.

The J gene is TRBJ2-5, the V gene TRBV12-2; the DNA was not used to check the table's D call, TRBD1. TRBV12-2 is given as a pseudogene. This CDR3 has 17 residues. CDR3 protein: CASRSPGQGSVWEAQYF. In nucleotides, the CDR3 is TGTGCAAGTCGCTCACCGGGACAGGGGAGTGTGTGGGAAGCCCAGTACTTC.

V is TRBV5-1 and J is TRBJ2-1, with 7 bases identical to TRBD2. The CDR3 is made up of 16 amino acids. V gave up 0 bases and J gave up 4 bases; unmatched junction bases: 7. Germline assignment: CDR1 SGHRS and CDR2 YFSETQ. In nucleotides, the CDR3 is TGCGCCAGCAGCTTGGAGTCGACCGGGAGGTACAATGAGCAGTTCTTC. Its protein is CASSLESTGRYNEQFF.

This clone was counted a few times. The chain carries TRBV11-2 and TRBJ2-1, with D unclear. CDR3 length: 13 amino acids. The V gene's germline CDR1 is SGHAT and CDR2 FQNNGV. V was shortened by 4 bases and J by 3 bases, with 7 bases between the two germline ends. The DNA of the CDR3 is TGTGCCAGCAGCTCGGCTAGCTACAATGAGCAGTTCTTC. As protein: CASSSASYNEQFF.

The chain joins TRBV7-8 to TRBJ2-1, with D unclear. Trimming took off 5 bases at V and 3 bases at J, with 11 bases between the two ends. The V gene's germline CDR1 is SGHVS and CDR2 FQNEAQ. The CDR3 has 14 residues. CDR3 protein: CASSIPPVYNEQFF. As DNA, the CDR3 is TGTGCCAGCAGCATACCCCCAGTCTACAATGAGCAGTTCTTC.

This clone was observed once. The gene calls are TRBV28 and TRBJ2-1; 11 bases are shared with TRBD2. Germline values: CDR1 MDHEN, CDR2 SYDVKM. The CDR3 consists of 16 residues. Trimming at V came to 6 bases and at J to 5 bases, leaving 9 bases not matched to a gene. As DNA, the CDR3 is TGTGCCAGCAGCCCTACCCTAGCGGGAGGAAACAATGAGCAGTTCTTC. This gives the protein CASSPTLAGGNNEQFF.

The chain recombines TRBV15 with TRBJ2-1, with a tentative D call TRBD2 (5 bases). This CDR3 comprises 14 residues. The germline gives CDR1 LNHNV, CDR2 YYDKDF (reference sequence). V was cut by 5 bases and J by 3 bases, with 11 bases left in between. CDR3 amino acids: CATSLPRDYNEQFF. Written as DNA, the CDR3 is TGTGCCACCAGCTTGCCCCGGGACTACAATGAGCAGTTCTTC.

The V and J genes are TRBV27 and TRBJ1-2, with 9 bases identical to TRBD1. The CDR3 runs 14 residues. With 3 bases clipped from V and 4 bases from J, the junction kept 3 bases outside the gene matches. Germline assignment: CDR1 MNHEY and CDR2 SMNVEV (reference sequence). As DNA, the CDR3 is TGTGCCAGCAGTTTCTCGGACAGGGGCTATGGCTACACCTTC. Translated, it gives CASSFSDRGYGYTF.